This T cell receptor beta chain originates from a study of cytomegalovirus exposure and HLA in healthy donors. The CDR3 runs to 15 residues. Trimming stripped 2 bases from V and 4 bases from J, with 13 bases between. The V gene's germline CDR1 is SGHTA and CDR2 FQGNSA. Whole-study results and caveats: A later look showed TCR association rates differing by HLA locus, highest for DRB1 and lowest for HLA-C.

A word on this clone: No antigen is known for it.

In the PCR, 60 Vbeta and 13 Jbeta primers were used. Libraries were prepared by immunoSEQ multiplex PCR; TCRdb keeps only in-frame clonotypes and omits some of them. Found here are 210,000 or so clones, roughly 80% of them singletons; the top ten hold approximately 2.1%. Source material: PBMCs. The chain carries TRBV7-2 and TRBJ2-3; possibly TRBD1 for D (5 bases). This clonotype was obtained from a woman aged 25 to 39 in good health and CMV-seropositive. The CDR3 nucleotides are TGTGCCAGCAGCTTACAACAGGTCGGCGCAGATACGCAGTATTTT. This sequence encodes CASSLQQVGADTQYF.